This T cell receptor (beta chain) was retrieved from a study of blood T cell repertoires in COVID-19. Study at large: Acute and convalescent COVID-19 specimens originated in the United States, Italy and Spain. PBMCs, B-cell-depleted T cells, or T cells were the source of the cDNA or gDNA that made up the material.

Per germline, CDR1 SNHLY and CDR2 FYNNEI. V lost 8 bases to trimming and J lost 4 bases, with 14 bases between them. The CDR3 covers 14 residues. Per the original methods: Researchers report that nucleated cell counts were estimated from reference gene primer amplification. Profiled with immunoSEQ multiplex PCR; TCRdb holds only in-frame clones, not every one. Clone size and V and J calls were adopted from that table, with D and trimming inferred from the DNA. The repertoire holds about 260,000 clones, around four fifths seen once, with around 4.2% in the top ten. This receptor was obtained from a man between 60 and 75 years old with acute or convalescent COVID-19. Input material: peripheral blood. The V and J genes are TRBV2 and TRBJ2-2; a weak D match, TRBD2 (5 bases). Here the CDR3 DNA reads TGTGCCAGCGGGAGTAGCGTGGGCACCGGGGAGCTGTTTTTT. This codes for CASGSSVGTGELFF.